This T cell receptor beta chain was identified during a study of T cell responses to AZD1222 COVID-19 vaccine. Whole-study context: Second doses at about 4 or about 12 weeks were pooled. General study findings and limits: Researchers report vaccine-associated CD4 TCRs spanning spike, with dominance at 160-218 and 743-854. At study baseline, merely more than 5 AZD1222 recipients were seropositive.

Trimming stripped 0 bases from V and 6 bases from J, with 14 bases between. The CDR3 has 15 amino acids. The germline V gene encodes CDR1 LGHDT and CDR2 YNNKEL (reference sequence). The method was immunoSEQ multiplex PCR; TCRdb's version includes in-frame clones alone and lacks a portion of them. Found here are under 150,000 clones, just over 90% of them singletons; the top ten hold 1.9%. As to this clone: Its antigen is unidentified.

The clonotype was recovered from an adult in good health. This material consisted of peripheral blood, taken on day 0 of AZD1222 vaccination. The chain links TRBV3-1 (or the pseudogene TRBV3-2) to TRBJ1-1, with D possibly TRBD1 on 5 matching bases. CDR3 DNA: TGTGCCAGCAGCCAAGACGGGACGATTTATTCTGAAGCTTTCTTT. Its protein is CASSQDGTIYSEAFF.